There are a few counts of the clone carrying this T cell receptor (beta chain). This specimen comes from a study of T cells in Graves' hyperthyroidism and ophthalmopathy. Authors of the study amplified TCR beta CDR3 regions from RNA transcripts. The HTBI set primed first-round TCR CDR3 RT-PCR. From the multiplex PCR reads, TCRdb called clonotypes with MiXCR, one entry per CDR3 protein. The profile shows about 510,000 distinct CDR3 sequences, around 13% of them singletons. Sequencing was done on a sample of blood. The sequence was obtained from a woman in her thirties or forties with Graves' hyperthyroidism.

Here the CDR3 DNA reads TGTGCCACCAGCACTGGGCGTAACAGATACGAGCAGTACTTC. It is translated as CATSTGRNRYEQYF. The chain has TRBV15 and TRBJ2-7; D remains ambiguous. V lost 4 bases and J 4 bases, leaving 14 bases between the germline ends. In germline, CDR1 is LNHNV, CDR2 YYDKDF (reference sequence). There are 14 residues in the CDR3.